These 30 T cell receptor beta chains originate from one sample sequenced in a study of T cell responses to AZD1222 COVID-19 vaccine. Assay used: immunoSEQ multiplex PCR; TCRdb lists only in-frame clones, some missing. In the table there are roughly 140,000 clones, over 80% of which are singletons. Sequencing used peripheral blood, obtained 28 days after the second AZD1222 dose. Every receptor here comes from an adult who received the AZD1222 COVID-19 vaccine.

This rearrangement joins TRBV30 to TRBJ1-2; no definite D call. Between the trimmed V and J ends, which lost 3 bases and 4 bases, there was a span of 9 bases. The CDR3 length is 12 residues. Germline CDR1 and CDR2: GTSNPN and SVGIG (reference sequence). The CDR3 nucleotides are TGTGCCTGGAGCGGCCACACCTATGGCTACACCTTC. Amino acid sequence: CAWSGHTYGYTF. Looking up the rest from reference TRBV30 and TRBJ1-2 gives the full variable domain: SQTIHQWPATLVQPVGSPLSLECTVEGTSNPNLYWYRQAAGRGLQLLFYSVGIGQISSEVPQNLSASRPQDRQFILSSKKLLLSDSGFYLCAWSGHTYGYTFGSGTRLTVV.

The chain joins TRBV7-2 to TRBJ2-7, with a tentative D call TRBD1 (6 bases). V dropped 5 bases and J dropped 4 bases, with 15 bases sitting between them. Per germline, CDR1 SGHTA and CDR2 FQGNSA. The CDR3 spans 14 residues. CDR3 bases: TGTGCCAGCAGCCCGCGTGGGGGCCCATACGAGCAGTACTTC. As protein: CASSPRGGPYEQYF.

This sequence joins TRBV6-5 and TRBJ2-2; D gene uncertain. V lost 6 bases to trimming and J lost 0 bases, with 8 bases between them. This CDR3 has 14 residues. From germline, CDR1 is MNHEY and CDR2 SVGAGI. This chain's CDR3 is CASRWTANTGELFF. CDR3 nucleotides: TGTGCCAGCAGATGGACGGCGAACACCGGGGAGCTGTTTTTT.

On this clone itself: Other DNA sequences in the same sample also yield this CDR3. The CDR3 here is CASSVGGSYEQYF. In DNA form, the CDR3 reads TGCGCCAGCAGCGTGGGCGGTTCCTACGAGCAGTACTTC. The chain recombines TRBV5-1 with TRBJ2-7; D is ambiguous. The CDR3 has 13 residues. The V and J ends lost 4 bases and 1 base respectively, with 9 bases between them. Per the germline V gene, CDR1 is SGHRS and CDR2 is YFSETQ.

This sequence joins TRBV28 and TRBJ2-1, with 16 nucleotides matching TRBD2. With V trimmed by 6 bases and J by 6 bases, 8 bases remained unmatched. Per the germline V gene, CDR1 is MDHEN and CDR2 is SYDVKM. The CDR3 contains 17 residues. This chain's CDR3 is CASSLTGTSGRANEQFF. In DNA, the CDR3 is TGTGCCAGCAGCCTTACCGGGACTAGCGGGAGGGCCAATGAGCAGTTCTTC.

The chain joins TRBV5-1 to TRBJ1-1; no definite D call. From germline, CDR1 is SGHRS and CDR2 YFSETQ. Deletions cut 5 bases from V and 0 bases from J, with 11 bases between. The CDR3 totals 14 residues. CDR3 DNA sequence: TGCGCCAGCAGGGTAAGCGATATGAACACTGAAGCTTTCTTT. This codes for CASRVSDMNTEAFF.

This clone was seen only once. The rearrangement uses TRBV7-6 and TRBJ2-5, with no clear D. V was pared by 5 bases and J by 4 bases, with 14 bases between. The germline V gene has CDR1 SGHVS and CDR2 FNYEAQ. The CDR3 runs 14 residues. CDR3 coding DNA: TGTGCCAGCAGCGCGGACGGTCCCCTAGAGACCCAGTACTTC. It yields the protein CASSADGPLETQYF. The full variable domain, rest sourced from reference TRBV7-6 and TRBJ2-5, is GAGVSQSPRYKVTKRGQDVALRCDPISGHVSLYWYRQALGQGPEFLTYFNYEAQQDKSGLPNDRFSAERPEGSISTLTIQRTEQRDSAMYRCASSADGPLETQYFGPGTRLLVL.

This sequence joins TRBV7-2 and TRBJ2-5; perhaps TRBD2 as D (5 bases). Trimming cost V 2 bases and J 5 bases, with 9 bases left between them. Germline CDR1 SGHTA, CDR2 FQGNSA. The length of the CDR3 is 13 residues. The chain's CDR3 is CASSLPPGETQYF. Written as DNA, the CDR3 is TGTGCCAGCAGCTTACCCCCGGGGGAGACCCAGTACTTC. The full variable domain, rest sourced from reference TRBV7-2 and TRBJ2-5, is GAGVSQSPSNKVTEKGKDVELRCDPISGHTALYWYRQSLGQGLEFLIYFQGNSAPDKSGLPSDRFSAERTGGSVSTLTIQRTQQEDSAVYLCASSLPPGETQYFGPGTRLLVL.

The chain uses TRBV7-9 and TRBJ1-2, with 7 bases aligning to TRBD1. V lost 4 bases and J lost 4; bases outside the gene matches: 3. The CDR3 is made up of 13 amino acids. Germline V gives CDR1 SEHNR, CDR2 FQNEAQ (reference sequence). CDR3: CASSSRGSYGYTF. CDR3 bases: TGTGCCAGCAGCTCCAGGGGGAGCTATGGCTACACCTTC.

This chain joins TRBV2 and TRBJ2-2, with 8 nucleotides matching TRBD2. V shed 3 bases and J 5 bases; nucleotides not matched to a gene: 5. The germline V gene has CDR1 SNHLY and CDR2 FYNNEI. CDR3 length equals 15 residues. DNA for the CDR3: TGTGCCAGCAGTGATAGGACTAGCTTTACCGGGGAGCTGTTTTTT. This gives the protein CASSDRTSFTGELFF. The whole variable domain, remainder taken from reference TRBV2 and TRBJ2-2, is EPEVTQTPSHQVTQMGQEVILRCVPISNHLYFYWYRQILGQKVEFLVSFYNNEISEKSEIFDDQFSVERPDGSNFTLKIRSTKLEDSAMYFCASSDRTSFTGELFFGEGSRLTVL.

The chain uses TRBV11-2 and TRBJ2-7, with 11 bases aligning to TRBD2. The CDR3 loop spans 15 amino acids. Trimming took 5 bases from V and 0 from J; bases not matched to a gene: 3. CDR1 and CDR2 from the germline V gene are SGHAT and FQNNGV. CDR3: CASSQTSGSSYEQYF. The DNA of the CDR3 is TGTGCCAGCAGCCAAACTAGCGGGAGCTCCTACGAGCAGTACTTC.

This clone was picked up a small number of times. The chain recombines TRBV4-3 with TRBJ2-7; D not certain. Germline CDR1 reads LGHNA; CDR2 reads YSLEER. Deletions cut 2 bases from V and 0 bases from J, with 11 bases between. The CDR3 is made up of 15 amino acids. The CDR3 sequence: CASSQTASSSYEQYF. CDR3 nucleotide sequence: TGCGCCAGCAGCCAAACGGCCAGTAGCTCCTACGAGCAGTACTTC.

This chain joins TRBV19 and TRBJ2-2, with D tentatively TRBD2 (5 bases). In germline, CDR1 is LNHDA, CDR2 SQIVND (reference sequence). This CDR3 has 15 amino acids. Trimming removed 4 bases from V and 0 bases from J, with 9 bases in between. The CDR3 region is CASSTSGANTGELFF. The CDR3 bases are TGTGCCAGTAGTACAAGCGGAGCGAACACCGGGGAGCTGTTTTTT.

This chain connects TRBV6-5 to TRBJ2-7; maybe TRBD1 (6 bases). Trimming cost V 7 bases and J 6 bases, with 19 bases left between them. Looked up from germline, CDR1 is MNHEY and CDR2 is SVGAGI. The CDR3 length is 14 residues. CDR3 loop: CASNRDTSLSEQYF. The DNA for the CDR3 is TGTGCCAGCAACCGGGACACATCCCTAAGCGAGCAGTACTTC.

The chain uses TRBV28 and TRBJ1-4; 7 bases align to TRBD1. Germline-derived CDR1 and CDR2 are MDHEN and SYDVKM. CDR3 length: 17 residues. V dropped 4 bases and J dropped 4; count of bases not matched to a gene: 12. In DNA form, the CDR3 reads TGTGCCAGCAGTTCCGGACCCCGACAGGGCTTTAATGAAAAACTGTTTTTT. It translates to CASSSGPRQGFNEKLFF.

V gene TRBV7-8 combines with J gene TRBJ1-1, with D tentatively TRBD1 (6 bases). Trimming took off 2 bases at V and 0 bases at J, with 10 bases between the two ends. Germline V lookup: CDR1 SGHVS, CDR2 FQNEAQ. The CDR3 covers 15 residues. For the CDR3, the DNA is TGTGCCAGCAGCTTAAGGGGACAACTGAACACTGAAGCTTTCTTT. Translating gives CASSLRGQLNTEAFF.

The chain couples TRBV4-1 to TRBJ1-4; the D is unclear. This CDR3 is 15 amino acids long. Germline lookup yields CDR1 MGHRA and CDR2 YSYEKL. The ends were cut back, 1 base at V and 5 bases at J, with 11 bases in the middle. For the CDR3, the DNA is TGCGCCAGCAGCCAAGCCGGGATTTTGAATGAAAAACTGTTTTTT. Translating it yields CASSQAGILNEKLFF.

This sequence joins TRBV19 and TRBJ2-1; 10 nucleotides agree with TRBD2. Germline CDR1 is LNHDA and CDR2 is SQIVND (reference sequence). CDR3 size: 17 residues. Trimming took 2 bases from V and 5 from J; bases not matched to a gene: 9. As DNA, the CDR3 is TGTGCCAGTAGTATATGGGGAGCGGGAGGGCCTGACAATGAGCAGTTCTTC. Translating it yields CASSIWGAGGPDNEQFF. Filled out from reference TRBV19 and TRBJ2-1, the complete variable domain reads DGGITQSPKYLFRKEGQNVTLSCEQNLNHDAMYWYRQDPGQGLRLIYYSQIVNDFQKGDIAEGYSVSREKKESFPLTVTSAQKNPTAFYLCASSIWGAGGPDNEQFFGPGTRLTVL.

This clone was counted only a few times. The V gene is TRBV15, the J gene TRBJ2-7; a weak D match, TRBD1 (5 bases). Germline V CDR1 and CDR2: LNHNV, YYDKDF (reference sequence). The CDR3 sequence is 13 residues long. The germline V and J ends were trimmed by 0 bases and 3 bases, with 6 bases remaining between them. In nucleotides, the CDR3 is TGTGCCACCAGCAGAGACCAGGGCTACGAGCAGTACTTC. It yields the protein CATSRDQGYEQYF.

The V call is TRBV7-2, the J call TRBJ1-1; D not certain. The CDR3 has 14 amino acids. Germline V gene sequence: CDR1 SGHTA, CDR2 FQGNSA. V gave up 3 bases and J gave up 3 bases, with 11 bases separating them. The CDR3 spells CASSFPGSYTEAFF. The DNA of the CDR3 is TGTGCCAGCAGCTTTCCCGGCAGCTACACTGAAGCTTTCTTT.

The CDR3: CASSSQGTTFGNTIYF. CDR3 coding DNA: TGCGCCAGCAGCTCACAGGGGACGACTTTTGGAAACACCATATATTTT. The rearrangement uses TRBV5-1 and TRBJ1-3; TRBD1 matches 7 bases. V was clipped by 3 bases and J by 3 bases; unmatched bases: 9. The germline V gene has CDR1 SGHRS and CDR2 YFSETQ. The CDR3 spans 16 residues.

The chain combines TRBV9 with TRBJ2-7; TRBD2 is a possible D gene (5 bases). The length of the CDR3 is 13 residues. CDR1 and CDR2 (germline): SGDLS, YYNGEE. Trimming stripped 3 bases from V and 1 base from J, with 8 bases between. CDR3 loop: CASSASGSYEQYF. CDR3 nucleotide sequence: TGTGCCAGCAGCGCGAGCGGATCCTACGAGCAGTACTTC. Variable domain in full (rest from reference TRBV9 and TRBJ2-7): DSGVTQTPKHLITATGQRVTLRCSPRSGDLSVYWYQQSLDQGLQFLIQYYNGEERAKGNILERFSAQQFPDLHSELNLSSLELGDSALYFCASSASGSYEQYFGPGTRLTVT.

The genes are TRBV7-2 and TRBJ2-5; 7 nucleotides agree with TRBD2. Germline CDR1 is SGHTA and CDR2 is FQGNSA. This CDR3 is built from 14 residues. Germline trimming cut 1 base from V and 5 bases from J; bases unmatched to any gene: 4. The CDR3 DNA follows: TGTGCCAGCAGCTTAGTTCAGGGAGGGGAGACCCAGTACTTC. Translated, it gives CASSLVQGGETQYF.

This chain connects TRBV5-4 to TRBJ1-3, with D uncertain. This CDR3 spans 15 amino acids. Deletions cut 0 bases from V and 0 bases from J, with 7 bases between. Germline V gene data show CDR1 as SGHNT and CDR2 as YYREEE (reference sequence). In DNA, the CDR3 is TGTGCCAGCAGCTTGGACAGAAGCTCTGGAAACACCATATATTTT. The encoded protein is CASSLDRSSGNTIYF.

This clone showed up just a few times. The chain recombines TRBV28 with TRBJ1-6; TRBD1 matches at 7 bases. V was clipped by 10 bases and J by 4 bases; unmatched bases: 13. CDR3 length: 16 amino acids. Germline loops: CDR1 MDHEN, CDR2 SYDVKM. DNA of the CDR3: TGTGCCACTCTACAGGGGTCCTCCTTTTATAATTCACCCCTCCACTTT. Residues: CATLQGSSFYNSPLHF.

The chain employs TRBV7-8 and TRBJ1-5, with D unclear. V shed 6 bases and J shed 1 base, with 10 bases lying between them. The CDR3 runs to 14 residues. CDR1 is SGHVS, CDR2 FQNEAQ, per germline. CDR3 DNA sequence: TGTGCCAGCAGTTATAGCCCCAGCAATCAGCCCCAGCATTTT. It is translated as CASSYSPSNQPQHF.

The rearrangement uses TRBV30 and TRBJ1-3; 7 bases match TRBD1. Germline V gene sequence: CDR1 GTSNPN, CDR2 SVGIG (reference sequence). With V trimmed by 3 bases and J by 0 bases, 8 bases remained unmatched. The CDR3 runs to 16 residues. Here the CDR3 DNA reads TGTGCCTGGAGGCGACAGGGCCTAAACTCTGGAAACACCATATATTTT. It translates to CAWRRQGLNSGNTIYF.

The rearrangement joins TRBV6-5 to TRBJ2-1; 8 nucleotides line up with TRBD2. Germline V lookup: CDR1 MNHEY, CDR2 SVGAGI. The CDR3 contains 15 residues. Losses at the gene ends were 5 bases for V and 5 bases for J; bases not matched to a gene: 8. As DNA, the CDR3 is TGTGCCAGCAGTACAACGGGACTAGGCCACAATGAGCAGTTCTTC. Its protein is CASSTTGLGHNEQFF.

This chain joins TRBV5-1 and TRBJ2-2, with 8 nucleotides matching TRBD2. The germline gives CDR1 SGHRS, CDR2 YFSETQ. V lost 7 bases and J lost 4; bases outside the gene matches: 15. The CDR3 is 17 residues long. The DNA of the CDR3 is TGCGCCAGCGGAACTCAGCTTGGGACTAGTCCCACCGGGGAGCTGTTTTTT. This codes for CASGTQLGTSPTGELFF.

This rearrangement joins TRBV4-1 to TRBJ2-2; 16 nucleotides agree with TRBD2. Germline V gene data show CDR1 as MGHRA and CDR2 as YSYEKL. After removal of 2 bases from V and 0 bases from J, the junction contained 6 bases not matched to a gene. This CDR3 is built from 20 residues. The CDR3 DNA reads TGCGCCAGCAGCCAATTGGGACTAGCGGGAGGGCCTGCGAACACCGGGGAGCTGTTTTTT. It specifies CASSQLGLAGGPANTGELFF.